This T cell receptor beta chain is from a study of CD8+ T cells in alopecia areata. Treatment specified: oral pan-JAK inhibitor, 5-10 mg twice daily. Findings and limits, study-wide: As there was one nonresponder, how baseline CD8+ expansion relates to response remains uncertain. A large proportion of expanded lesional clones were detected persisting in scalp and blood during tofacitinib.

As the sequencing template, cDNA was produced by extracting RNA and reverse transcribing it. Produced via immunoSEQ multiplex PCR; TCRdb's table is partial and in-frame only. Among 120,000 or so clones listed, around 63% were seen once. In regard to this clone: Its target is unknown.

The CDR3 length is 15 residues. The germline V gene has CDR1 SNHLY and CDR2 FYNNEI. Deletions cut 2 bases from V and 2 bases from J, with 9 bases between. The starting material was CD4+ T cells sorted from blood, obtained at week 4, from a patient treated with tofacitinib. The rearrangement uses TRBV2 and TRBJ2-2; D may be TRBD1 (5 bases). The receptor's source is a human donor with alopecia areata. CDR3 in amino acids: CASSELDSNTGELFF. CDR3 DNA sequence: TGTGCCAGCAGTGAACTAGACAGTAACACCGGGGAGCTGTTTTTT. Full variable domain (rest looked up from reference TRBV2 and TRBJ2-2): EPEVTQTPSHQVTQMGQEVILRCVPISNHLYFYWYRQILGQKVEFLVSFYNNEISEKSEIFDDQFSVERPDGSNFTLKIRSTKLEDSAMYFCASSELDSNTGELFFGEGSRLTVL.